The source of this T cell receptor beta chain is a study of blood T cell repertoires in COVID-19. Turning to the study itself: Sources were T cells, B-cell-depleted T cells, or PBMCs; the material itself was cDNA or gDNA.

CDR3 length equals 14 residues. CDR1 and CDR2 (germline): SGHRS, YFSETQ. Trimming took off 3 bases at V and 5 bases at J, with 12 bases between the two ends. Repertoires were generated with immunoSEQ multiplex PCR, while TCRdb's copy carries only in-frame clones and drops some. The sample records fewer than 250,000 clones, approximately 87% being singletons. This chain uses TRBV5-1 with TRBJ1-5, with D perhaps matching TRBD1 (5 bases). Sequencing input: peripheral blood. The source of this sequence is a woman in her 70s with active or convalescent COVID-19. CDR3 sequence reads: CASSWTTGDQPQHF. For the CDR3, the DNA is TGCGCCAGCAGCTGGACGACGGGGGATCAGCCCCAGCATTTT.